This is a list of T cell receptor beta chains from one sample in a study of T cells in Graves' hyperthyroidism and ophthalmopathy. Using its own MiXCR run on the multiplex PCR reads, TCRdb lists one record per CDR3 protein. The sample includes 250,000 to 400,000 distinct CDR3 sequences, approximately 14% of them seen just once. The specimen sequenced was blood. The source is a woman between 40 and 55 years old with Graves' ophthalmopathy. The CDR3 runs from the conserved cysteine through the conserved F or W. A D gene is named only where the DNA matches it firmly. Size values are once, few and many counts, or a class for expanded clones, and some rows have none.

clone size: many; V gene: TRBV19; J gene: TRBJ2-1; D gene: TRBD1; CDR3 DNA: TGTGCCAGTAGTATAGAATACAGGGGTTATGGGGAGCAGTTCTTC; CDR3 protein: CASSIEYRGYGEQFF
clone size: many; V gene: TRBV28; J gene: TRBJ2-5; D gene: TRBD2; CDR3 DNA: TGTGCCAGCAGTTCGCGGCGAAGCGGGAAGGACGAGACCCAGTACTTC; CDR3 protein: CASSSRRSGKDETQYF
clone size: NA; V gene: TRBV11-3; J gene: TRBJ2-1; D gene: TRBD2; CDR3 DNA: TGTGCCAGTGTGCGGGGGGGCACCTACAATGAGCAGTTCTTC; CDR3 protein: CASVRGGTYNEQFF
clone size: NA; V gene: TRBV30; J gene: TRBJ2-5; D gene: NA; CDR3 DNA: TGTGCCTGGAACTCGGTCGGGTTAAGGGAGACCCAGTACTTC; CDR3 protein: CAWNSVGLRETQYF
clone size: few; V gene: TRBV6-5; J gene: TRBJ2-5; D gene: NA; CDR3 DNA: TGTGCCAGCAGTTACTCGGAGCAAGAGACCCAGTACTTC; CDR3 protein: CASSYSEQETQYF
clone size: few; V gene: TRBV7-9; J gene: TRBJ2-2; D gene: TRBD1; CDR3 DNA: TGTGCCAGCAGCCCCTTACCGGGACAGGGGGCCGACACCGGGGAGCTGTTTTTT; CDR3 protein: CASSPLPGQGADTGELFF
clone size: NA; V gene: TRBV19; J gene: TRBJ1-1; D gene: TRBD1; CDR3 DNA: TGTGCCAGTAGGGACGGACAGGGGCCCCTTTTCTGGAGAGCTTTCTTT; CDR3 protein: CASRDGQGPLFWRAFF
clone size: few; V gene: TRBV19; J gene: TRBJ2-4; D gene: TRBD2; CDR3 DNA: TGTGCCAGTAGTATCGGCGGGGAGGGGGCCAAAAACATTCAGTACTTC; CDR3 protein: CASSIGGEGAKNIQYF
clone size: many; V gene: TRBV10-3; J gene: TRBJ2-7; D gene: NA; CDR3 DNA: TGTGCCATCGGAAGTCCAGCGGTGAGCTCCTACGAGCAGTACTTC; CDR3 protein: CAIGSPAVSSYEQYF
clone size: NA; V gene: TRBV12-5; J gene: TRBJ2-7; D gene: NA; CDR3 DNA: TGTGCTAGTGGTTTGGGGGGGGCCTCCTACGAGCAGTACTTC; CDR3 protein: CASGLGGASYEQYF
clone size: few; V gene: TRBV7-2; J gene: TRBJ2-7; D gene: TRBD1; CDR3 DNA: TGTGCCAGCAGCTCCCGAACCGGGACAGGGGTGAAAGAGCAGTACTTC; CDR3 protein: CASSSRTGTGVKEQYF
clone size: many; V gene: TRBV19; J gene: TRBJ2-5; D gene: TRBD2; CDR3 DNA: TGTGCCAGTAGTATCGGTATAGCGGGAGTTGAGACCCAGTACTTC; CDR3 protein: CASSIGIAGVETQYF
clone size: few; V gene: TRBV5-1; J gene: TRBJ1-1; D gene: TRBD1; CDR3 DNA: TGCGCCAGCAGCCGCGGACAGGCCAACACTGAAGCTTTCTTT; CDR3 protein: CASSRGQANTEAFF
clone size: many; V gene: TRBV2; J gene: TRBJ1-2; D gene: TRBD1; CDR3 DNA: TGTGCCAGCAGTGAACAGGGGACAGGAACCAATGGCTACACCTTC; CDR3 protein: CASSEQGTGTNGYTF
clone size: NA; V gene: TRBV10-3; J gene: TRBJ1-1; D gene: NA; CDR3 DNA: TGTGCCATCAGTGATTTAGCGATTGGAGCTTTCTTT; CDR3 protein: CAISDLAIGAFF
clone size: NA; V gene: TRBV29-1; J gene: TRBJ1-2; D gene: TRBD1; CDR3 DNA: TGCAGCGTTGAAGCCCGTGGAGGGACAGGATATGGCTACACCTTC; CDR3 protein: CSVEARGGTGYGYTF
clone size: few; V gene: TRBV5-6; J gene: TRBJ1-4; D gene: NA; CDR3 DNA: TGTGCCAGCAGCTTGAATCCCTTTATCCGAGAAAAACTGTTTTTT; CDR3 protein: CASSLNPFIREKLFF
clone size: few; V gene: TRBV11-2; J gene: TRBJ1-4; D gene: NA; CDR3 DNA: TGTGCCAGCAGCCCACCCGGATCCAATGAAAAACTGTTTTTT; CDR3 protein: CASSPPGSNEKLFF
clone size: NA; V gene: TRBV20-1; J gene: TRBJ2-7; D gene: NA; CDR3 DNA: TGCAGTGCTAGAGGAGCGGTCTCCTACGAGCAGTACTTC; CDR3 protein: CSARGAVSYEQYF
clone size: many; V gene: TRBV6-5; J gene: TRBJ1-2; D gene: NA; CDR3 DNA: TGTGCCAGCAGTTACTCGAACTACGGACAGTATGGCTACACCTTC; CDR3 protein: CASSYSNYGQYGYTF
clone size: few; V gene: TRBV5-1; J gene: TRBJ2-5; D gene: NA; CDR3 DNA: TGCGCCAGCAGCCCGGCCTGGGGAGGGGGCAATGGGGAGACCCAGTACTTC; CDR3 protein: CASSPAWGGGNGETQYF
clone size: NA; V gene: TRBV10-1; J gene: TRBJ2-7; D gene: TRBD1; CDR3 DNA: TGCGCCAGCAGTGAGTCCCGGACAGGGGGCGGCTACGAGCAGTACTTC; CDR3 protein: CASSESRTGGGYEQYF
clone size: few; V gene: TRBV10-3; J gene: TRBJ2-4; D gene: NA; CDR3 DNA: TGTGCCATCAGTGAGTCGACGGGGGCTCGAAACATTCAGTACTTC; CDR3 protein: CAISESTGARNIQYF
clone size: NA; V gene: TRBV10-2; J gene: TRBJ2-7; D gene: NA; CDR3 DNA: TGCGCCAGCAGTGAGTTAGGGACGAGTGAGCAGTACTTC; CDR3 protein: CASSELGTSEQYF
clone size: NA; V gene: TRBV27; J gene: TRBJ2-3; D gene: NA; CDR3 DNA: TGTGCCAGCAGTCCGCAGACAGATACGCAGTATTTT; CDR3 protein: CASSPQTDTQYF
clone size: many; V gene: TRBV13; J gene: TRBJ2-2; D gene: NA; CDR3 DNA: TGTGCCAGCAGCTTCTTTCCCAGGGTCAAAGCCGGGGAGCTGTTTTTT; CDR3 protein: CASSFFPRVKAGELFF
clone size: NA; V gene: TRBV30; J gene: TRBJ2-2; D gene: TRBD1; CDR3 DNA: TGTGCCTGGAGTACAGGGGGCGGCGGGGAGCTGTTTTTT; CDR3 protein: CAWSTGGGGELFF
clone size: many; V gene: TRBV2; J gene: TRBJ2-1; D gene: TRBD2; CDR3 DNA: TGTGCCAGCAGTGAGGGACTAGCGGAGTACAATGAGCAGTTCTTC; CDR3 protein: CASSEGLAEYNEQFF
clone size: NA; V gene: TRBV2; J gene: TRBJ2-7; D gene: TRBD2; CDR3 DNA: TGTGCCAGCAAGAGCTGGGGACTAGCGCGCGAGCAGTACTTC; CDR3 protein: CASKSWGLAREQYF
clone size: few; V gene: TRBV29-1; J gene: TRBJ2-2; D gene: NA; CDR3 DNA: TGCAGCGTTGAAGATAGTCAGAACACCGGGGAGCTGTTTTTT; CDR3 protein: CSVEDSQNTGELFF
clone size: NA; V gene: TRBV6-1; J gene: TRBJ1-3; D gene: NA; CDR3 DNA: TGTGCCAGCAGTGAAACAGGCCGTATGGGAAACACCATATATTTT; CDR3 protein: CASSETGRMGNTIYF
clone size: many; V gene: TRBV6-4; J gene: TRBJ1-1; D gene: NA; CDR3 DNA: TGTGCCAGCAGTGAAACGGACAGCGGCACTGAAGCTTTCTTT; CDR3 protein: CASSETDSGTEAFF
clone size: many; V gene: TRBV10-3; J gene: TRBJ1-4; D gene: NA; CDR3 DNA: TGTGCCATCAGTGATAATGAAAAACTGTTTTTT; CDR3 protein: CAISDNEKLFF
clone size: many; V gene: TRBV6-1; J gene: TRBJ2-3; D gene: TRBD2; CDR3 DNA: TGTGCCAGCAGTGCACTAGCGGGGGGAAACACAGATACGCAGTATTTT; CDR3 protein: CASSALAGGNTDTQYF
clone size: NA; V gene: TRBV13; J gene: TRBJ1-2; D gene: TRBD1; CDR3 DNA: TGTGCCAGCAGCACATGGGGACAGGGGCGCTATGGCTACACCTTC; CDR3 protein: CASSTWGQGRYGYTF
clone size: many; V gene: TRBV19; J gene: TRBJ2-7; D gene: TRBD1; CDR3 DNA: TGTGCCAGTAGTATAACAGGGGGCCTCTACGAGCAGTACTTC; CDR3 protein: CASSITGGLYEQYF
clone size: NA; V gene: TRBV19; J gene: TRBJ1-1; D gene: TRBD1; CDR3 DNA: TGTGCCAGTAGCTTAACAGGGGAGGACACTGAAGCTTTCTTT; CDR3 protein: CASSLTGEDTEAFF
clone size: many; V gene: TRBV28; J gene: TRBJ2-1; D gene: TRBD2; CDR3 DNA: TGTGCCAGCAGTCTAGACAGAGAGGGACTAGCGTTCGACAATGAGCAGTTCTTC; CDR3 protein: CASSLDREGLAFDNEQFF
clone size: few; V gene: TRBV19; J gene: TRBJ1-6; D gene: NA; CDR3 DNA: TGTGCCAGTAGTATTTCGGGGAGAAGCAATTCACCCCTCCACTTT; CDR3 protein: CASSISGRSNSPLHF
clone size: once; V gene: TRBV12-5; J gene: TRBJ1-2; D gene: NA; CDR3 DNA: TGTGCTAGTGGTTTGCCACAGAGAAACCATGGCTACACCTTC; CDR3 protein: CASGLPQRNHGYTF
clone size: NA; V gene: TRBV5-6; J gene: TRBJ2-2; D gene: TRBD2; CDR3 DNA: TGTGCCAGCAGCCCACAAGCGGGAGCTACCGGGGAGCTGTTTTTT; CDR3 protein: CASSPQAGATGELFF
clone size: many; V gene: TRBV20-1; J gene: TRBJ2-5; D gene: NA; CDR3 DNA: TGCAGTGCTAGCCCCGGGACTTTGGAGACCCAGTACTTC; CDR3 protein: CSASPGTLETQYF
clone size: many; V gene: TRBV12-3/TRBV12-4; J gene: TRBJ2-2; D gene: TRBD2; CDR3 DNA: TGTGCCAGCTGGAGCATCGAATCGGGGCTACTAGCGGGAGGTTTCACCGGGGAGCTGTTTTTT; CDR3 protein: CASWSIESGLLAGGFTGELFF
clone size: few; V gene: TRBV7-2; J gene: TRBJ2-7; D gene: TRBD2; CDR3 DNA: TGTGCCAGCAGCTTAGGGCTCCTAGCGGGGGCCTACTCCTACGAGCAGTACTTC; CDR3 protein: CASSLGLLAGAYSYEQYF
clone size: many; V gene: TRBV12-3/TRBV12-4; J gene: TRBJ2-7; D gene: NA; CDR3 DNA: TGTGCCAGCAGTCCCAGGGGCTGGGCAGGTGCGCACGAGCAGTACTTC; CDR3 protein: CASSPRGWAGAHEQYF
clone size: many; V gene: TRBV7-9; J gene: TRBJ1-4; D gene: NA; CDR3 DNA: TGTGCCAGCAGCTTAGCCGGGAATGAAAAACTGTTTTTT; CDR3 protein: CASSLAGNEKLFF
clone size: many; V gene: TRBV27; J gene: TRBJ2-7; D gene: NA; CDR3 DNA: TGTGCCAGCAGCCCGCTGGGCTCGACCTACGAGCAGTACTTC; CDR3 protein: CASSPLGSTYEQYF
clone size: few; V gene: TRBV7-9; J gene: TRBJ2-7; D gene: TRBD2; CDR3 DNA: TGTGCCAGCTCACCTTACCCCGGGACTAGCGGGACCATAATCTCCTACGAGCAGTACTTC; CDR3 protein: CASSPYPGTSGTIISYEQYF
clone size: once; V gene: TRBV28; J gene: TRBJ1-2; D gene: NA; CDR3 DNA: TGTGCCAGCAGTCTCTTTAACCAGGGGTCCTGGGGGGGCTACACCTTC; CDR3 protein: CASSLFNQGSWGGYTF
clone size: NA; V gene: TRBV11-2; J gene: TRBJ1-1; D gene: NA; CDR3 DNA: TGTGCCAGCAGCTCGCTTGGGGGGTACACTGAAGCTTTCTTT; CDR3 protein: CASSSLGGYTEAFF
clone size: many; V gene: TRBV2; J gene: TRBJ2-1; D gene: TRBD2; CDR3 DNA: TGTGCCAGCTTCCCTAGCGGGGGGTTGAACAATGAGCAGTTCTTC; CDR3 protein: CASFPSGGLNNEQFF